The 17 T cell receptor beta chains reported below all come from one sample, sequenced in a study of shared clonotypes between healthy human individuals (dated by TCRdb to the early 2020s). The library was obtained by the immunoSEQ multiplex PCR assay. The clones in this table, taken by TCRdb from immuneACCESS, are in-frame only. Not every clone is retained; where verified, under half of the shortfall comes from an unresolved V gene, and the cause of the rest is unknown. Recorded for this sample are some 2,500,000 clones; 80% to 95% of them occurred a single time. 0.36% of the sample is taken by the ten largest. Specimen: naive CD4+ T cells from PBMCs. The sample's cell subset or site label, decoded: CD45RA+ positively selected. These receptors were collected from a man between 18 and 35 years old in good health. Some clones in this sample may be carry-over from other donors' samples.

The chain links TRBV19 to TRBJ1-3; tentatively, D is TRBD1 (6 bases). V shed 7 bases and J shed 0 bases, with 13 bases lying between them. The CDR3 contains 15 residues. CDR1 is LNHDA, CDR2 SQIVND, per germline (reference sequence). CDR3 DNA sequence: TGTGCCAGTAAGGACAGAAACCTCTCTGGAAACACCATATATTTT. Protein product: CASKDRNLSGNTIYF.

The chain couples TRBV11-2 to TRBJ2-3; D perhaps matches TRBD2 (7 bases). Germline V gene sequence: CDR1 SGHAT, CDR2 FQNNGV. This CDR3 contains 16 residues. Trimming stripped 5 bases from V and 1 base from J, with 16 bases between. CDR3 DNA: TGTGCCAGCAGCGCCGGGGGGCTCTTGGGCACAGATACGCAGTATTTT. Translating gives CASSAGGLLGTDTQYF.

The V call is TRBV25-1, the J call TRBJ2-7; TRBD1 matches 10 bases. This CDR3 is built from 17 residues. Per the germline V gene, CDR1 is MGHDK and CDR2 is SYGVNS. Trimming removed 0 bases from V and 4 bases from J; junction bases left unmatched: 9. The CDR3 spells CASSEYKDRGYLYEQYF. The DNA for the CDR3 is TGTGCCAGCAGTGAATATAAGGACAGGGGGTACCTATACGAGCAGTACTTC.

V usage is TRBV19 and J usage is TRBJ2-1, with 7 bases that match TRBD1. V dropped 6 bases and J dropped 8; count of bases not matched to a gene: 16. The CDR3 totals 16 residues. From germline, CDR1 is LNHDA and CDR2 SQIVND (reference sequence). The CDR3: CASRDVIRGRLDEQFF. As DNA, the CDR3 is TGTGCCAGTAGGGATGTGATAAGGGGGCGTCTCGATGAGCAGTTCTTC.

J is TRBJ2-3 and V is TRBV11-3, with 15 bases matching TRBD2. From germline, CDR1 is SGHNT and CDR2 YENEEA. V was pared by 5 bases and J by 1 base, with 7 bases of the junction left unmatched. The CDR3 is 18 residues long. The CDR3 nucleotides are TGTGCCAGCAGCCCAGGACTAGCGGGAGGGTGGGGCACAGATACGCAGTATTTT. Translated: CASSPGLAGGWGTDTQYF. Combining the CDR3 with reference TRBV11-3 and TRBJ2-3 gives the whole variable domain EAGVVQSPRYKIIEKKQPVAFWCNPISGHNTLYWYLQNLGQGPELLIRYENEEAVDDSQLPKDRFSAERLKGVDSTLKIQPAELGDSAVYLCASSPGLAGGWGTDTQYFGPGTRLTVL.

V is TRBV5-4 and J is TRBJ2-5, with unresolved D. This CDR3 is built from 15 residues. Per the germline V gene, CDR1 is SGHNT and CDR2 is YYREEE (reference sequence). With 3 bases removed from V and 5 bases from J, the gap between germline ends came to 17 bases. CDR3 in DNA: TGTGCCAGCAGCTCCCCAGTTTTGGGCCGGGAGACCCAGTACTTC. It codes for CASSSPVLGRETQYF.

J is TRBJ2-6 and V is TRBV29-1; 7 nucleotides agree with TRBD1. The length of the CDR3 is 12 residues. The V gene end was trimmed by 6 bases and the J gene end by 10 bases; junction bases not matched to a gene: 6. Germline V gene lookup returns CDR1 SQVTM and CDR2 ANQGSEA. CDR3 in DNA: TGCAGCGTCACAGGGACAGCTAACGTCCTGACTTTC. Protein: CSVTGTANVLTF.

As to this clone: This sample also contains other DNA sequences that code for the same CDR3. This chain uses TRBV29-1 with TRBJ2-5, with D perhaps matching TRBD1 or TRBD2 (6 bases each). The CDR3 extends over 10 amino acids. Germline lookup yields CDR1 SQVTM and CDR2 ANQGSEA. V lost 7 bases and J lost 5, with 8 bases in between. The CDR3 nucleotides read TGCAGCGGAGGGGGGGAGACCCAGTACTTC. Translating gives CSGGGETQYF.

This chain links TRBV28 with TRBJ1-6, with a possible D match to TRBD1 (6 bases). Germline-derived CDR1 and CDR2 are MDHEN and SYDVKM. The CDR3 has 15 residues. Trimming removed 3 bases from V and 0 bases from J, with 6 bases in between. CDR3 bases: TGTGCCAGCAGTTTGGACAGCTCCTATAATTCACCCCTCCACTTT. This codes for CASSLDSSYNSPLHF.

The rearrangement uses TRBV28 and TRBJ1-5; D unclear. The CDR3 spans 15 residues. CDR1 is MDHEN and CDR2 is SYDVKM in the germline V gene. Trimming took off 6 bases at V and 0 bases at J, with 12 bases between the two ends. This chain's CDR3 is CASRRRVNSNQPQHF. The CDR3 DNA follows: TGTGCCAGCAGGCGTAGGGTCAATAGCAATCAGCCCCAGCATTTT.

The rearrangement joins TRBV6-6 to TRBJ2-2; D may correspond to TRBD1 or TRBD2 (5 bases each). CDR3 length: 13 residues. Trimming left V 4 bases short and J 3 bases short, with 6 bases between. Looked up from germline, CDR1 is MNHNY and CDR2 is SVGAGI (reference sequence). The CDR3 here is CASSWGYTGELFF. CDR3 nucleotide sequence: TGTGCCAGCAGTTGGGGGTACACCGGGGAGCTGTTTTTT.

Concerning this clone itself: Other nucleotide sequences in the sample specify the same CDR3. The chain joins TRBV5-1 to TRBJ2-5, with unresolved D. The CDR3 sequence is 13 residues long. Germline CDR1 and CDR2: SGHRS and YFSETQ. The V gene lost 0 bases and the J gene lost 5 bases, with 8 bases spanning the gap. The CDR3 loop reads CASSLGGRETQYF. CDR3 sequence (DNA): TGCGCCAGCAGCTTGGGAGGTAGGGAGACCCAGTACTTC.

CDR3 bases: TGCGCCAGCAGCTTGGGGCAGGGGCCGCTCCTTCCTAACTATGGCTACACCTTC. Its protein product is CASSLGQGPLLPNYGYTF. The gene calls are TRBV5-1 and TRBJ1-2; TRBD1 is a possible D gene (6 bases). V lost 0 bases and J 0 bases, leaving 18 bases between the germline ends. This CDR3 has 18 amino acids. CDR1 and CDR2 from the germline V gene are SGHRS and YFSETQ.

The rearrangement joins TRBV25-1 to TRBJ2-3; 9 nucleotides align to TRBD2. The germline CDR1 and CDR2 sequences are MGHDK and SYGVNS. The CDR3 spans 14 residues. V was clipped by 6 bases and J by 1 base; unmatched bases: 2. CDR3 in amino acids: CASRTSGGTDTQYF. In DNA form, the CDR3 reads TGTGCCAGCAGGACTAGCGGAGGCACAGATACGCAGTATTTT.

This clone appeared a single time. The chain combines TRBV5-1 with TRBJ2-3; 9 positions match TRBD1. Trimming removed 4 bases from V and 0 bases from J; junction bases left unmatched: 9. Looked up from germline, CDR1 is SGHRS and CDR2 is YFSETQ. CDR3 length equals 17 residues. The CDR3 DNA is TGCGCCAGCAGCCTGACTCGGACAGGGGCTAGCACAGATACGCAGTATTTT. Translation: CASSLTRTGASTDTQYF.

The rearrangement uses TRBV9 and TRBJ2-1; D not certain. Trimming stripped 0 bases from V and 2 bases from J, with 9 bases between. The germline gives CDR1 SGDLS, CDR2 YYNGEE. This CDR3 contains 15 residues. As DNA, the CDR3 is TGTGCCAGCAGCGTAGCAGAATACCCCTACAATGAGCAGTTCTTC. It yields the protein CASSVAEYPYNEQFF. Full variable domain (missing parts from reference TRBV9 and TRBJ2-1): DSGVTQTPKHLITATGQRVTLRCSPRSGDLSVYWYQQSLDQGLQFLIQYYNGEERAKGNILERFSAQQFPDLHSELNLSSLELGDSALYFCASSVAEYPYNEQFFGPGTRLTVL.

The chain employs TRBV5-6 and TRBJ1-5, with 7 bases lining up with TRBD1. Looked up from germline, CDR1 is SGHDT and CDR2 is YYEEEE. The CDR3 sequence is 16 residues long. The ends lost 4 bases at V and 0 bases at J; junction bases unmatched: 7. The CDR3: CASSLGRGFSNQPQHF. The CDR3 coding sequence is TGTGCCAGCAGCCTAGGCAGGGGGTTTAGCAATCAGCCCCAGCATTTT.